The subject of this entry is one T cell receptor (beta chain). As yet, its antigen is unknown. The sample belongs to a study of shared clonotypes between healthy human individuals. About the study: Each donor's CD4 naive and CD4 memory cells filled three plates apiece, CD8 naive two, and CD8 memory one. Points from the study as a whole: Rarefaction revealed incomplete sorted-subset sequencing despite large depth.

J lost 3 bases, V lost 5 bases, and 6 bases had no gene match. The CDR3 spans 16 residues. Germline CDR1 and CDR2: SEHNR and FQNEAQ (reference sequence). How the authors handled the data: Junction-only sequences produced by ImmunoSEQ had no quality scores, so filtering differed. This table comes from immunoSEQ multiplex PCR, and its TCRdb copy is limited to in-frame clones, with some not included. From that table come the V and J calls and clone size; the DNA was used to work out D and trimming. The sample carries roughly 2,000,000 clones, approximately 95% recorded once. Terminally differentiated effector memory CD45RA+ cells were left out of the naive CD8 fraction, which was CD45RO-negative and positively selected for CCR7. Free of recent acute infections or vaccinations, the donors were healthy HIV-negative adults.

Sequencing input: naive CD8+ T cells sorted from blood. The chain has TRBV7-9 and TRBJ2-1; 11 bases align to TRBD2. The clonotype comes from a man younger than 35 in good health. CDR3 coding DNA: TGTGCCAGCAGCCCCGCTAGCGGGGGGATCTACAATGAGCAGTTCTTC. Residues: CASSPASGGIYNEQFF.